This TCR beta chain was found in a study of T cell repertoires in cytomegalovirus infection. The wider study: Newly reported HLA-C-restricted and thoroughly characterized HLA-B-restricted CMV epitopes were employed. Signatures in public TCR beta sequences pointed to both CMV infection and matching HLA type.

Study results and limitations: Dominant in the ex vivo response were TCR beta clonotypes restricted by HLA-C and specific for CMV. CMV carriers having the relevant HLA were flagged by cumulative public TCR beta family frequency.

This clonotype was counted many times. Its antigen is still unknown. J was trimmed by 0 bases and V by 3 bases; bases with no gene match: 14. The CDR3 length is 19 residues. TCRdb re-analysed the reads in MiXCR, keeping a single row per CDR3 protein. Among roughly 860,000 distinct CDR3 sequences listed, 32% were seen once. The source of this sequence is a human donor in good health (CMV status not recorded). Some clones in this sample may be carry-over from other donors' samples. The J gene is TRBJ1-1, the V gene TRBV12-3 or TRBV12-4; 9 bases are shared with TRBD1. Material: cultured CD8+ T cells from PBMCs, obtained from culture after CMV antigen stimulation. CDR3 bases: TGTGCCAGCAGTTTTTGGCGGACAGGGGCCACCTATTTGAACACTGAAGCTTTCTTT. Protein product: CASSFWRTGATYLNTEAFF.